The next 4 T cell receptor beta chains were all read from a single sample in a study of graft-versus-host responses after intestinal transplantation. Data came from immunoSEQ multiplex PCR; TCRdb stores just in-frame clones and leaves some out. The data hold roughly 40,000 clones, with about 91% observed a single time. The starting material was PBMCs, obtained 524 days after transplant. These receptor sequences come from a human patient who received an intestinal transplant, so some T cells may come from the graft donor.

The CDR3 reads CASSLYRGGETQYF. CDR3 bases: TGTGCCAGCAGTTTATACAGGGGGGGAGAGACCCAGTACTTC. V usage is TRBV27 and J usage is TRBJ2-5; D might be TRBD1 (8 bases). There are 14 residues in the CDR3. The V gene's germline CDR1 is MNHEY and CDR2 SMNVEV (reference sequence). Trimming stripped 1 base from V and 4 bases from J, with 10 bases between.

The chain employs TRBV30 and TRBJ1-2, with no clear D. CDR1 is GTSNPN, CDR2 SVGIG, per germline (reference sequence). Trimming removed 2 bases at V and 2 bases at J, with 9 bases between. The CDR3 totals 13 residues. The chain's CDR3 is CAWSTSRNYGYTF. The CDR3, as DNA: TGTGCCTGGAGTACGAGCAGAAACTATGGCTACACCTTC.

The rearrangement links TRBV28 to TRBJ2-7, with TRBD2 as a possible D gene (6 bases). The CDR3 spans 14 residues. V was cut by 3 bases and J by 2 bases, with 11 bases left in between. In germline, CDR1 is MDHEN, CDR2 SYDVKM. The CDR3 DNA reads as TGTGCCAGCAGTTTCTCTGGGACTCCCTACGAGCAGTACTTC. Its protein is CASSFSGTPYEQYF.

The V gene is TRBV28, the J gene TRBJ2-2, with 8 positions matching TRBD2. CDR1 is MDHEN and CDR2 is SYDVKM in the germline V gene. The CDR3 is 16 residues long. With 3 bases clipped from V and 0 bases from J, the junction kept 3 bases outside the gene matches. The CDR3 here is CASSLFSGANTGELFF. In nucleotides, the CDR3 is TGTGCCAGCAGTTTGTTTAGCGGGGCGAACACCGGGGAGCTGTTTTTT.